This is a list of T cell receptor beta chains from one sample in a study of T-cell reconstitution after alpha-beta-depleted transplantation in children. TCRdb independently ran MiXCR on the PCR reads; one entry per CDR3 protein. The data contain about 980,000 distinct CDR3 sequences, about 30% of them singletons. Sample: PBMCs, mostly from graft donor cells, taken 360 days after TCRalphabeta/CD19-depleted stem cell transplant. These TCRs come from a boy less than two years old who had a stem cell transplant for SCID, so the T cells may come from the graft donor. Each CDR3 is given with its conserved first and last residue.

v_gene	j_gene	CDR3aa
TRBV5-1	TRBJ1-1	CASSRGSLNTEAFF
TRBV6-5	TRBJ2-7	CASSYSIGQPYEQYF
TRBV28	TRBJ2-3	CASSQGGAPDTQYF
TRBV3-1	TRBJ2-3	CASSQSGGAVTDTQYF
TRBV12-3/TRBV12-4	TRBJ2-3	CASLKRGGITDTQYF
TRBV7-8	TRBJ2-7	CASSQGQVGPYEQYF
TRBV19	TRBJ2-7	CASSSRFVSPDSRSYEQYF
TRBV2	TRBJ2-5	CASSEVGTGVVGTQYF
TRBV15	TRBJ2-1	CATSRLPGLLYNEQFF
TRBV20-1	TRBJ1-5	CSAKRQGSNQPQHF
TRBV5-1	TRBJ2-2	CASTPGTFTGELFF
TRBV20-1	TRBJ2-7	CSARDSAGLSYEQYF
TRBV5-1	TRBJ2-7	CASSSEDRGEQYF
TRBV28	TRBJ2-2	CASTYRGAGAGELFF
TRBV2	TRBJ1-1	CASNRDGGQGAVLDTEAFF
TRBV2	TRBJ2-7	CASTTQGRGYEQYF
TRBV20-1	TRBJ2-7	CSTKGTGSSYEQYF